The present T cell receptor beta chain was sequenced within a study of T-cell memory formation after mild COVID-19. Study overall: For the most part, TCR clusters were specific to one donor.

Germline V CDR1 and CDR2: DFQATT, SNEGSKA (reference sequence). V dropped 0 bases and J dropped 7; count of bases not matched to a gene: 4. The CDR3 loop spans 15 amino acids. Whole-study findings and limits: Contracting CD8+ clones were enriched in EMRA, CD4+ mainly in CM and EM. Some responding clones appeared in pre-infection memory, suggesting cross-reactive memory joined.

Employing constant-segment primers, 5'RACE generated TCR alpha and TCR beta cDNA libraries bearing sample barcodes and UMIs. Via MiXCR, TCRdb re-called the 5' RACE reads, giving one row per CDR3 protein. The sample records about 340,000 distinct CDR3 sequences, roughly 15% being singletons. Notes on this clonotype: The antigen is not known.

The sample comprised PBMCs or a T cell subset sorted from them (not recorded which). The TCR sequence derives from a man aged 18 to 35 who had mild COVID-19 (a few samples of this study predate the infection). Cell type and time point are not known. The V gene is TRBV20-1, the J gene TRBJ1-6; 9 positions agree with TRBD1. The CDR3 DNA is TGCAGTGCTAGAGATCGAGGGACAGGGAATTCACCCCTCCACTTT. It yields the protein CSARDRGTGNSPLHF.